The 29 T cell receptor beta chains below come from one sample, sequenced in a study of cytomegalovirus exposure and HLA in healthy donors (dated by TCRdb to about 2017). Library preparation used the immunoSEQ multiplex PCR assay. A mixture of 60 forward primers for TCR Vbeta segments and 13 reverse primers for TCR Jbeta segments was used in the multiplex PCR. The source is immuneACCESS, and TCRdb retained only in-frame sequences with V and J called. Part of the clones is not carried over; for the studies checked, unresolved V genes explain less than half of this, and the remainder is unexplained. The sample includes 100,000 to 150,000 clones, with around three quarters observed a single time. The ten largest clones capture more than 2.5% of the sample. Source material: PBMCs. The receptors were gathered from a woman in her forties or fifties in good health and CMV-seronegative.

The chain uses TRBV15 and TRBJ2-7, with D possibly TRBD2 on 5 matching bases. This CDR3 comprises 16 residues. The V gene's germline CDR1 is LNHNV and CDR2 YYDKDF (reference sequence). The ends were cut back, 0 bases at V and 2 bases at J, with 14 bases in the middle. CDR3 region: CATSREKPVGTYEQYF. The CDR3 DNA reads as TGTGCCACCAGCAGAGAAAAGCCCGTCGGGACCTACGAGCAGTACTTC.

This clone was detected a few times. The chain has TRBV11-2 and TRBJ2-3, with D possibly matching TRBD1 (5 bases). Between the trimmed V and J ends, which lost 5 bases and 7 bases, there was a span of 22 bases. Germline CDR1 and CDR2: SGHAT and FQNNGV. This CDR3 is built from 16 residues. The CDR3 sequence is CASSPQGGSLGNTQYF. The CDR3 DNA follows: TGTGCCAGCAGCCCCCAGGGCGGTTCCCTCGGAAATACGCAGTATTTT.

V usage is TRBV9 and J usage is TRBJ2-3; D is undetermined. Germline CDR1 reads SGDLS; CDR2 reads YYNGEE. This CDR3 has 14 residues. The V and J ends lost 0 bases and 2 bases respectively, with 7 bases between them. Here the CDR3 DNA reads TGTGCCAGCAGCGTAGGTGGCTTCACAGATACGCAGTATTTT. It encodes CASSVGGFTDTQYF.

The chain employs TRBV9 and TRBJ2-6; D is perhaps TRBD2 (5 bases). Germline V gene sequence: CDR1 SGDLS, CDR2 YYNGEE. This CDR3 region has 21 residues. V was clipped by 3 bases and J by 2 bases, with 27 bases between them. The CDR3 DNA reads as TGTGCCAGCAGCGCGTATACCCTTCTAGCCACATCGGGCCCTGGGGCCAACGTCCTGACTTTC. This sequence encodes CASSAYTLLATSGPGANVLTF.

The genes are TRBV6-6 and TRBJ2-6; no clear D. The CDR3 has 13 amino acids. CDR1 is MNHNY, CDR2 SVGAGI, per germline (reference sequence). Trimming removed 7 bases from V and 3 bases from J, with 7 bases in between. DNA for the CDR3: TGTGCCAGCACCCTTCTTGGGGCCAACGTCCTGACTTTC. Translation gives CASTLLGANVLTF.

CDR3 loop: CASSQQGTPGYEQYF. The CDR3 DNA sequence: TGCGCCAGCAGCCAACAAGGGACACCTGGCTACGAGCAGTACTTC. J is TRBJ2-5 and V is TRBV4-3; D might be TRBD1 (6 bases). The J call is doubtful: the DNA matches TRBJ2-7 better. The CDR3 totals 15 residues. Germline CDR1 is LGHNA and CDR2 is YSLEER.

The chain uses TRBV6-5 and TRBJ1-4; TRBD1 matches 9 bases. This CDR3 comprises 16 residues. V was pared by 0 bases and J by 8 bases, with 7 bases of the junction left unmatched. CDR1 MNHEY and CDR2 SVGAGI come from the germline V gene. Written as DNA, the CDR3 is TGTGCCAGCAGTTACTCGGTGGGACAGGGCTTCGAAAAACTGTTTTTT. It is translated as CASSYSVGQGFEKLFF.

The chain uses TRBV5-8 and TRBJ1-1; 7 bases agree with TRBD1. Trimming cost V 2 bases and J 1 base; bases outside gene matches: 2. CDR1 is SGHTS, CDR2 YDEGEE, per germline. The CDR3 is 14 amino acids. DNA of the CDR3: TGTGCCAGCAGCTTTCGGGACAGGAACACTGAAGCTTTCTTT. As protein: CASSFRDRNTEAFF.

A note on this clone: Within the sample, other DNA sequences also encode this same CDR3. In nucleotides, the CDR3 is TGTGCCAGCAGTTTAGGGCAGGGCAATCAGCCCCAGCATTTT. Amino acids: CASSLGQGNQPQHF. V gene TRBV28 combines with J gene TRBJ1-5; D gene ambiguous. Germline CDR1 is MDHEN and CDR2 is SYDVKM. CDR3 size: 14 residues. V was trimmed by 2 bases and J by 2 bases, leaving 7 bases between them.

The chain recombines TRBV6-6 with TRBJ2-1; possible D gene TRBD2, 6 bases. CDR3 length: 15 amino acids. Germline-derived CDR1 and CDR2 are MNHNY and SVGAGI (reference sequence). V dropped 2 bases and J dropped 8 bases, with 16 bases sitting between them. The CDR3 sequence: CASSYRGPLADEQFF. The DNA for the CDR3 is TGTGCCAGCAGTTACAGGGGCCCACTAGCCGATGAGCAGTTCTTC.

The chain joins TRBV11-1 to TRBJ2-1; no clear D gene. The CDR3 has 14 residues. Germline assignment: CDR1 SGHAT and CDR2 FQDESV (reference sequence). V gave up 5 bases and J gave up 9 bases, with 17 bases separating them. The CDR3 DNA reads TGTGCCAGCAGCCCCCGACAAGGTTTTGGTGAGCAGTTCTTC. Amino acids: CASSPRQGFGEQFF.

The CDR3 DNA follows: TGTGCCAGCAGGGAGACGAGACAGGGGGGAGGCTACACCTTC. Translation gives CASRETRQGGGYTF. This chain connects TRBV2 to TRBJ1-2, with 9 bases fitting TRBD1. The trim removed 6 bases at V and 8 bases at J, leaving 10 bases unmatched. CDR3 length equals 14 residues. CDR1 is SNHLY, CDR2 FYNNEI, per germline.

On this clone itself: Compared with germline, one end of the junction differs, possibly owing to a read error. This chain uses TRBV7-9 with TRBJ1-4; 8 bases align to TRBD1. The CDR3 contains 17 residues. The germline V gene encodes CDR1 SEHNR and CDR2 FQNEAQ (reference sequence). The CDR3 DNA reads TGTTCCAGCAGCTTAGACAGGGGCTCTTCAACTAATGAAAAACTGTTTTTT. It yields the protein CSSSLDRGSSTNEKLFF.

This chain connects TRBV7-9 to TRBJ2-4; 10 bases fit TRBD1. The CDR3 is 14 residues long. Germline V gene data show CDR1 as SEHNR and CDR2 as FQNEAQ (reference sequence). J lost 6 bases, V lost 5 bases, and 4 bases had no gene match. The CDR3 loop reads CASSPRDRGNIQYF. The CDR3 region has the DNA TGTGCCAGCAGCCCCCGGGACAGGGGAAACATTCAGTACTTC. Complete variable domain (other parts from reference TRBV7-9 and TRBJ2-4): DTGVSQNPRHKITKRGQNVTFRCDPISEHNRLYWYRQTLGQGPEFLTYFQNEAQLEKSRLLSDRFSAERPKGSFSTLEIQRTEQGDSAMYLCASSPRDRGNIQYFGAGTRLSVL.

The chain carries TRBV29-1 and TRBJ2-7; 7 nucleotides line up with TRBD1. CDR3 length equals 12 residues. Germline V gives CDR1 SQVTM, CDR2 ANQGSEA. J was trimmed by 4 bases and V by 5 bases; bases with no gene match: 5. Written as DNA, the CDR3 is TGCAGCGTTCTTGGACAGGATTACGAGCAGTACTTC. Protein product: CSVLGQDYEQYF.

The V gene is TRBV28, the J gene TRBJ1-2; D perhaps matches TRBD1 (5 bases). The length of the CDR3 is 13 residues. Germline V lookup: CDR1 MDHEN, CDR2 SYDVKM. Trimming pared 3 bases from V and 7 bases from J, leaving 12 bases between. In DNA form, the CDR3 reads TGTGCCAGCAGTTTGTATCAGGGTCCTGGCTACACCTTC. This gives the protein CASSLYQGPGYTF.

The chain employs TRBV19 and TRBJ2-3; no clear D. Deletions cut 5 bases from V and 3 bases from J, with 21 bases between. The V gene's germline CDR1 is LNHDA and CDR2 SQIVND (reference sequence). The CDR3 loop spans 17 amino acids. In nucleotides, the CDR3 is TGTGCCAGTAGTCCCCATCCCGGGTCTTTACTAACAGATACGCAGTATTTT. It yields the protein CASSPHPGSLLTDTQYF.

The CDR3 nucleotides read TGTGCCAGCAGTTCTCCAGGGTTCCACACTGAAGCTTTCTTT. It translates to CASSSPGFHTEAFF. V usage is TRBV27 and J usage is TRBJ1-1, with D perhaps TRBD1 (5 bases). V lost 4 bases, J lost 3 bases, and 12 bases lay in between. This CDR3 has 14 residues. Germline V lookup: CDR1 MNHEY, CDR2 SMNVEV (reference sequence).

The genes are TRBV28 and TRBJ1-4; D may be TRBD1 (6 bases). V lost 5 bases, J lost 6 bases, and 16 bases lay in between. The CDR3 extends over 15 amino acids. Germline V gene data show CDR1 as MDHEN and CDR2 as SYDVKM. The DNA for the CDR3 is TGTGCCAGCAGTCCATCAGGGGCCTGGGATGAAAAACTGTTTTTT. Encoded protein: CASSPSGAWDEKLFF. The complete variable domain, with remaining parts taken from reference TRBV28 and TRBJ1-4, reads DVKVTQSSRYLVKRTGEKVFLECVQDMDHENMFWYRQDPGLGLRLIYFSYDVKMKEKGDIPEGYSVSREKKERFSLILESASTNQTSMYLCASSPSGAWDEKLFFGSGTQLSVL.

The rearrangement joins TRBV11-3 to TRBJ2-1, with TRBD2 identical over 8 bases. This CDR3 contains 13 residues. Germline V gene lookup returns CDR1 SGHNT and CDR2 YENEEA. The V segment lost 7 bases and the J segment 8 bases; nucleotides outside the gene matches: 7. CDR3 coding DNA: TGTGCCAGCAAGCCGGGAGGGGGGGATGAGCAGTTCTTC. This translates into CASKPGGGDEQFF.

The chain combines TRBV4-1 with TRBJ2-3, with a possible D match to TRBD1 (6 bases). Germline-derived CDR1 and CDR2 are MGHRA and YSYEKL. V was shortened by 1 base and J by 6 bases, with 14 bases between the two germline ends. This CDR3 is built from 15 residues. This CDR3 is CASSQVGGWSDTQYF. The CDR3 nucleotides read TGCGCCAGCAGCCAAGTAGGGGGTTGGTCGGATACGCAGTATTTT.

CDR3 sequence (DNA): TGTGCCAGCAGTTTATCCGGGACAGGGGATGGCACTGAAGCTTTCTTT. Its protein product is CASSLSGTGDGTEAFF. The V gene is TRBV6-6, the J gene TRBJ1-1; TRBD1 matches at 10 bases. The CDR3 has 16 residues. The germline gives CDR1 MNHNY, CDR2 SVGAGI (reference sequence). V trimming: 4 bases; J trimming: 4 bases; junction bases outside the gene matches: 9.

In DNA form, the CDR3 reads TGTGCCACCAGCAGAGATCTTTCAGAGGGGGCCCCTGGGGCCAACGTCCTGACTTTC. Encoded protein: CATSRDLSEGAPGANVLTF. The gene calls are TRBV15 and TRBJ2-6; 7 bases fit TRBD1. Unmatched junction bases numbered 10, after V lost 0 bases and J lost 2 bases. The CDR3 sequence is 19 residues long. The germline gives CDR1 LNHNV, CDR2 YYDKDF (reference sequence). Based on the CDR3 plus reference TRBV15 and TRBJ2-6, the full variable domain is DAMVIQNPRYQVTQFGKPVTLSCSQTLNHNVMYWYQQKSSQAPKLLFHYYDKDFNNEADTPDNFQSRRPNTSFCFLDIRSPGLGDTAMYLCATSRDLSEGAPGANVLTFGAGSRLTVL.

V and J are TRBV5-4 and TRBJ2-5, with 8 bases identical to TRBD2. The junction had 11 bases not matched to a gene; V was cut back by 7 bases and J by 6 bases. CDR3 length: 14 amino acids. Germline assignment: CDR1 SGHNT and CDR2 YYREEE (reference sequence). Here the CDR3 reads CASGGAGGSQTQYF. The CDR3 bases are TGTGCCAGCGGGGGGGCGGGGGGCTCACAGACCCAGTACTTC.

This chain uses TRBV29-1 with TRBJ1-1; TRBD1 matches 10 bases. The CDR3 contains 14 residues. Germline CDR1 and CDR2: SQVTM and ANQGSEA. V was clipped by 8 bases and J by 3 bases; unmatched bases: 9. DNA of the CDR3: TGCAGCACAACCGGGGGACAGGGGTACACTGAAGCTTTCTTT. Residues: CSTTGGQGYTEAFF.

This rearrangement joins TRBV5-1 to TRBJ2-3; D ambiguous. The CDR3 covers 14 residues. Trimming pared 1 base from V and 5 bases from J, leaving 11 bases between. Germline CDR1 and CDR2: SGHRS and YFSETQ. The CDR3: CASSLNLRRDTQYF. In DNA form, the CDR3 reads TGCGCCAGCAGCTTGAACTTGAGGCGAGATACGCAGTATTTT.

This rearrangement joins TRBV7-3 to TRBJ2-6; 7 bases map to TRBD1. The CDR3 length is 16 residues. V gave up 4 bases and J gave up 0 bases; unmatched junction bases: 3. Germline CDR1 and CDR2: SGHTA and FQGTGA. The CDR3 reads CASSSGQLSGANVLTF. In DNA form, the CDR3 reads TGTGCCAGCAGCTCGGGACAGCTCTCTGGGGCCAACGTCCTGACTTTC.

This clone was observed a few times. This chain joins TRBV4-2 and TRBJ2-7, with 10 bases matching TRBD2. Looked up from germline, CDR1 is LGHNA and CDR2 is YNFKEQ. Trimming at V came to 0 bases and at J to 7 bases, leaving 9 bases not matched to a gene. The CDR3 has 16 amino acids. The CDR3 region is CASSQDTASGSREQYF. The CDR3 DNA sequence: TGTGCCAGCAGCCAAGATACGGCTAGCGGGAGTCGGGAGCAGTACTTC.

The V gene is TRBV10-3, the J gene TRBJ2-2; 8 bases agree with TRBD2. Germline V gives CDR1 ENHRY, CDR2 SYGVKD. The CDR3 totals 12 residues. V was pared by 8 bases and J by 4 bases, with 0 bases of the junction left unmatched. The CDR3 region has the DNA TGTGCCATCCGGGGGGGCACCGGGGAGCTGTTTTTT. Amino acid sequence: CAIRGGTGELFF.